This TCR beta chain was profiled in a study of shared clonotypes between healthy human individuals. TCRdb keeps only in-frame clones here, not all; method: immunoSEQ multiplex PCR. The sample lists over a million clones, roughly 95% occurring once. Germline CDR1 and CDR2: SGDLS and YYNGEE. V was cut by 1 base and J by 0 bases, with 8 bases left in between. This CDR3 is built from 14 residues. Concerning this clone itself: Its antigen remains unidentified. Other DNA sequences from this sample encode an identical CDR3 as well.

Whole-study findings and limits: Clonotypes which were not shared had lower generation probabilities than clonotypes that all four donors shared. Clonotypes that were shared across a handful of donors made up about 4.5% of naive CD4 clonotypes.

Recent vaccinations or acute infections were absent in the healthy HIV-negative adult donors. Naive CD4+ cells were CD45RA-selected; the remaining cells were memory. The specimen was naive CD4+ T cells sorted from blood. The subset: CD45RA+ positively selected. The TCR was taken from a man aged 25-45 years in good health. The chain employs TRBV9 and TRBJ2-7; D not certain. The CDR3 DNA reads TGTGCCAGCAGCGTAAGTCCCGACTCCTACGAGCAGTACTTC. Its translation: CASSVSPDSYEQYF.